One sample yielded the 30 T cell receptor beta chains listed below, sequenced in a study of T cells in localized non-small cell lung cancer. Only in-frame clones appear in the TCRdb table, and some are missing; sequencing was by immunoSEQ multiplex PCR. The sample contains roughly 2,100 clones, 35% to 45% of which appear only once. The material sequenced was lung tumor tissue, taken before any cancer treatment. The receptors were sampled from a man aged 40-75 years with stage I lung adenocarcinoma.

The chain combines TRBV4-1 with TRBJ1-1, with D unresolved. V was shortened by 2 bases and J by 5 bases, with 9 bases between the two germline ends. This CDR3 region has 13 residues. Germline CDR1 and CDR2: MGHRA and YSYEKL. As DNA, the CDR3 is TGCGCCAGCAGCCAAAGTCCCGGGACTGAAGCTTTCTTT. It yields the protein CASSQSPGTEAFF.

This clone was seen only a few times. The chain has TRBV4-1 and TRBJ2-4; TRBD1 might be the D (5 bases). The length of the CDR3 is 15 residues. V lost 1 base to trimming and J lost 9 bases, with 16 bases between them. Per germline, CDR1 MGHRA and CDR2 YSYEKL. This CDR3 is CASSQVLRQKVIQYF. CDR3 nucleotide sequence: TGCGCCAGCAGCCAAGTCTTAAGACAGAAAGTCATTCAGTACTTC.

By sample fraction, this clone is medium-sized. This rearrangement joins TRBV4-1 to TRBJ1-1; the D is unclear. The germline CDR1 and CDR2 sequences are MGHRA and YSYEKL. The CDR3 is 14 amino acids. The ends were cut back, 1 base at V and 3 bases at J, with 9 bases in the middle. CDR3 sequence reads: CASSQAGMDTEAFF. The CDR3 DNA is TGCGCCAGCAGCCAAGCTGGGATGGACACTGAAGCTTTCTTT.

The chain has TRBV14 and TRBJ2-3; weak D call: TRBD2 (6 bases). Germline V CDR1 and CDR2: SGHDN, FVKESK. Trimming shortened V by 1 base and J by 6 bases, and 14 bases separated the two germline ends. The CDR3 consists of 15 residues. CDR3 amino acids: CASSQVFGSLDTQYF. For the CDR3, the DNA is TGTGCCAGCAGCCAAGTGTTCGGGAGTTTGGATACGCAGTATTTT.

This sequence joins TRBV15 and TRBJ1-1; D call uncertain. The length of the CDR3 is 14 residues. Germline V gene data show CDR1 as LNHNV and CDR2 as YYDKDF (reference sequence). Trimming took 0 bases from V and 1 from J, leaving 6 bases between them. The CDR3 reads CATSRDPGNTEAFF. The CDR3 DNA is TGTGCCACCAGCAGAGATCCCGGGAACACTGAAGCTTTCTTT. The full variable domain, completed using reference TRBV15 and TRBJ1-1, is DAMVIQNPRYQVTQFGKPVTLSCSQTLNHNVMYWYQQKSSQAPKLLFHYYDKDFNNEADTPDNFQSRRPNTSFCFLDIRSPGLGDTAMYLCATSRDPGNTEAFFGQGTRLTVV.

The chain combines TRBV5-1 with TRBJ2-3; 9 bases match TRBD2. The CDR3 sequence is 23 residues long. The junction had 26 bases not matched to a gene; V was cut back by 3 bases and J by 0 bases. CDR1 SGHRS and CDR2 YFSETQ come from the germline V gene. The CDR3, as DNA: TGCGCCAGCAGCTGGGACCCGGGGATGCGGGAGGGCCACAACAAAATCAGCACAGATACGCAGTATTTT. This gives the protein CASSWDPGMREGHNKISTDTQYF.

By frequency in the sample, this clone is medium-sized. The chain employs TRBV7-6 and TRBJ1-1; D is ambiguous. Trimming removed 2 bases from V and 1 base from J, with 8 bases in between. CDR3 length: 14 amino acids. CDR1 is SGHVS and CDR2 is FNYEAQ in the germline V gene. The CDR3 spells CASSLSAGNTEAFF. The CDR3 nucleotides are TGTGCCAGCAGCTTATCCGCCGGGAACACTGAAGCTTTCTTT.

The chain carries TRBV9 and TRBJ2-2; D may correspond to TRBD1 or TRBD2 (5 bases each). Germline CDR1 and CDR2: SGDLS and YYNGEE. The V end was cut by 0 bases, the J end by 4 bases, with 7 bases between. This CDR3 region has 14 residues. CDR3 nucleotides: TGTGCCAGCAGCGTAGGAGGGGCCACCGGGGAGCTGTTTTTT. Protein: CASSVGGATGELFF.

This clone ranks as medium-sized. DNA for the CDR3: TGTGCCAGCAGCTTAGGCCCCCCACCTAGGGAGCAGTACTTC. Translation: CASSLGPPPREQYF. The V call is TRBV11-3, the J call TRBJ2-7; D uncertain. CDR1 SGHNT and CDR2 YENEEA come from the germline V gene. The CDR3 length is 14 residues. V gave up 1 base and J gave up 7 bases, with 14 bases separating them.

The chain carries TRBV9 and TRBJ2-5, with TRBD1 as a possible D gene (6 bases). The V gene lost 6 bases and the J gene lost 4 bases, with 13 bases spanning the gap. Germline assignment: CDR1 SGDLS and CDR2 YYNGEE. This CDR3 contains 13 residues. The CDR3 DNA reads TGTGCCAGCACGAGGACAGCCATAGAGACCCAGTACTTC. Encoded protein: CASTRTAIETQYF.

The rearrangement joins TRBV18 to TRBJ1-1, with no clear D. Germline CDR1 is KGHSH and CDR2 is LQKENI. CDR3 length: 17 residues. Trimming took 6 bases from V and 0 from J, leaving 20 bases between them. The CDR3 bases are TGTGCCAGCTCCCAATTACCGGTCCCATCCATGAACACTGAAGCTTTCTTT. It encodes CASSQLPVPSMNTEAFF.

This clone turned up a few times. The J gene is TRBJ2-2, the V gene TRBV9; no definite D call. Between the trimmed V and J ends, which lost 0 bases and 7 bases, there was a span of 7 bases. From germline, CDR1 is SGDLS and CDR2 YYNGEE. The CDR3 sequence is 13 residues long. As DNA, the CDR3 is TGTGCCAGCAGCGTAGGCGCCGGCGGGGAGCTGTTTTTT. Its protein is CASSVGAGGELFF.

The chain links TRBV11-3 to TRBJ2-2; D may be TRBD2 (6 bases). Germline V CDR1 and CDR2: SGHNT, YENEEA. This CDR3 spans 18 amino acids. V was trimmed by 1 base and J by 0 bases, leaving 15 bases between them. The CDR3 sequence is CASSLGDWSPTNTGELFF. As DNA, the CDR3 is TGTGCCAGCAGCTTAGGGGACTGGTCCCCCACGAACACCGGGGAGCTGTTTTTT.

This clone has only a few counts. The V call is TRBV28, the J call TRBJ2-4; 15 bases are a match to TRBD2. CDR3 length equals 17 residues. The germline CDR1 and CDR2 sequences are MDHEN and SYDVKM. With 6 bases clipped from V and 2 bases from J, the junction kept 5 bases outside the gene matches. The CDR3 DNA is TGTGCCAGCAGGGGGACTAGCGGGAGGCGGTCCAAAAACATTCAGTACTTC. Amino acid sequence: CASRGTSGRRSKNIQYF.

The gene calls are TRBV5-1 and TRBJ2-1; tentative D call: TRBD1 (6 bases). Germline CDR1 and CDR2: SGHRS and YFSETQ. V lost 0 bases and J 3 bases, leaving 10 bases between the germline ends. CDR3 length: 15 residues. CDR3 DNA: TGCGCCAGCAGCTTGGAGGACAGAAACTACAATGAGCAGTTCTTC. This encodes CASSLEDRNYNEQFF. The full variable domain, with the rest looked up from reference TRBV5-1 and TRBJ2-1, is KAGVTQTPRYLIKTRGQQVTLSCSPISGHRSVSWYQQTPGQGLQFLFEYFSETQRNKGNFPGRFSGRQFSNSRSEMNVSTLELGDSALYLCASSLEDRNYNEQFFGPGTRLTVL.

The V gene is TRBV30, the J gene TRBJ1-1; D is uncertain. Germline V gene sequence: CDR1 GTSNPN, CDR2 SVGIG (reference sequence). The length of the CDR3 is 12 residues. Trimming stripped 0 bases from V and 4 bases from J, with 6 bases between. The CDR3 nucleotides are TGTGCCTGGAGTGTAGGGCCCACTGAAGCTTTCTTT. The encoded protein is CAWSVGPTEAFF. Together with reference TRBV30 and TRBJ1-1, the CDR3 gives the full variable domain: SQTIHQWPATLVQPVGSPLSLECTVEGTSNPNLYWYRQAAGRGLQLLFYSVGIGQISSEVPQNLSASRPQDRQFILSSKKLLLSDSGFYLCAWSVGPTEAFFGQGTRLTVV.

This clone is categorized as large. This chain links TRBV11-3 with TRBJ1-4; D uncertain. Germline V gene lookup returns CDR1 SGHNT and CDR2 YENEEA. Trimming took off 2 bases at V and 3 bases at J, with 7 bases between the two ends. CDR3 length: 14 amino acids. The CDR3 DNA sequence: TGTGCCAGCAGCTTACCGCGGCCTAATGAAAAACTGTTTTTT. Its protein is CASSLPRPNEKLFF.

To note about this clone: The junction departs from the called germline gene at one end, perhaps through a read error. The CDR3 region is CASSEGFGETQYF. The CDR3 DNA reads TGTGCTAGCAGTGAAGGTTTTGGAGAGACCCAGTACTTC. This chain joins TRBV6-1 and TRBJ2-5; D remains ambiguous. Germline V CDR1 and CDR2: MNHNS, SASEGT. CDR3 length: 13 amino acids.

V gene TRBV28 combines with J gene TRBJ1-1; 7 bases map to TRBD1. CDR3 length: 12 residues. Germline CDR1 MDHEN, CDR2 SYDVKM. J gave up 11 bases and V 6 bases, and 9 bases lay outside the gene matches. The CDR3 protein is CASRERGRRAFF. The CDR3 DNA follows: TGTGCCAGCAGAGAGAGGGGGCGCAGGGCTTTCTTT.

The chain uses TRBV30 and TRBJ2-2; D remains ambiguous. Deletions cut 0 bases from V and 4 bases from J, with 9 bases between. This CDR3 is 14 amino acids long. In germline, CDR1 is GTSNPN, CDR2 SVGIG (reference sequence). Here the CDR3 reads CAWSVSRFTGELFF. In DNA, the CDR3 is TGTGCCTGGAGTGTATCCCGGTTCACCGGGGAGCTGTTTTTT. Based on the CDR3 plus reference TRBV30 and TRBJ2-2, the full variable domain is SQTIHQWPATLVQPVGSPLSLECTVEGTSNPNLYWYRQAAGRGLQLLFYSVGIGQISSEVPQNLSASRPQDRQFILSSKKLLLSDSGFYLCAWSVSRFTGELFFGEGSRLTVL.

This clone was seen just once. This sequence joins TRBV15 and TRBJ2-1, with TRBD2 matching over 11 bases. After removal of 2 bases from V and 3 bases from J, the junction contained 3 bases not matched to a gene. The CDR3 covers 16 residues. Germline CDR1 is LNHNV and CDR2 is YYDKDF (reference sequence). This CDR3 is CATSRTSGSSYNEQFF. The DNA for the CDR3 is TGTGCCACCAGCAGAACTAGCGGGAGTAGCTACAATGAGCAGTTCTTC.

The chain has TRBV30 and TRBJ1-2, with D maybe TRBD1 (5 bases). Germline V lookup: CDR1 GTSNPN, CDR2 SVGIG (reference sequence). With 1 base removed from V and 6 bases from J, the gap between germline ends came to 9 bases. The CDR3 totals 12 residues. CDR3 DNA: TGTGCCTGGAGTGATATAGGGGATGGCTACACCTTC. Encoded protein: CAWSDIGDGYTF.

This clone was seen a handful of times. The V call is TRBV30, the J call TRBJ1-1; possibly TRBD1 for D (5 bases). V lost 6 bases and J 0 bases, leaving 8 bases between the germline ends. Germline V gene sequence: CDR1 GTSNPN, CDR2 SVGIG (reference sequence). The CDR3 is 12 amino acids. CDR3 sequence: CACGHLNTEAFF. In DNA, the CDR3 is TGTGCCTGTGGACATTTGAACACTGAAGCTTTCTTT.

The CDR3 DNA reads as TGTGCCAGCAGTGATCTCGGGTTTGATACGCAGTATTTT. Its translation is CASSDLGFDTQYF. V and J are TRBV9 and TRBJ2-3; D gene uncertain. The V and J ends lost 5 bases and 6 bases respectively, with 13 bases between them. Germline CDR1 SGDLS, CDR2 YYNGEE. This CDR3 is 13 amino acids long.

A few counts support this clone. V is TRBV30 and J is TRBJ2-2; D unresolved. V lost 0 bases to trimming and J lost 6 bases, with 5 bases between them. This CDR3 has 12 amino acids. Looked up from germline, CDR1 is GTSNPN and CDR2 is SVGIG (reference sequence). The CDR3 region is CAWSVGAGELFF. CDR3 bases: TGTGCCTGGAGTGTAGGTGCCGGGGAGCTGTTTTTT.

The chain uses TRBV5-1 and TRBJ2-7, with unresolved D. CDR1 and CDR2 from the germline V gene are SGHRS and YFSETQ. CDR3 length equals 15 residues. V lost 3 bases to trimming and J lost 0 bases, with 13 bases between them. The CDR3 spells CASSYQVRSSYEQYF. The CDR3 coding sequence is TGCGCCAGCAGCTACCAAGTGCGGTCCTCCTACGAGCAGTACTTC.

The genes are TRBV29-1 and TRBJ2-2, with TRBD1 matching over 9 bases. Germline CDR1 and CDR2: SQVTM and ANQGSEA. Trimming took 7 bases from V and 6 from J; bases not matched to a gene: 6. The CDR3 consists of 13 residues. CDR3 sequence: CSALTGGSGELFF. The CDR3 coding sequence is TGCAGCGCCTTAACAGGGGGCTCCGGGGAGCTGTTTTTT.

By share, this clone counts as medium-sized. The chain is built from TRBV11-3 and TRBJ1-5, with TRBD1 as a possible D gene (5 bases). The V end lost 1 base, the J end lost 5 bases, and 12 bases lay between the germline ends. This CDR3 comprises 15 residues. CDR1 and CDR2 from the germline V gene are SGHNT and YENEEA. The CDR3 coding sequence is TGTGCCAGCAGCTTAGGAATGGGACCCCATCAGCCCCAGCATTTT. This encodes CASSLGMGPHQPQHF.

This clone was found a few times. This sequence joins TRBV6-8 and TRBJ2-7, with 8 bases that match TRBD1. From germline, CDR1 is MNHGY and CDR2 SAAAGT. The CDR3 has 15 residues. With V trimmed by 6 bases and J by 3 bases, 10 bases remained unmatched. The CDR3 nucleotides are TGTGCCAGCAGATCCCCAGGACAGGGAGGCTACGAGCAGTACTTC. Its translation is CASRSPGQGGYEQYF.

This clone was seen a handful of times. The chain recombines TRBV6-4 with TRBJ1-1; D is perhaps TRBD1 (5 bases). This CDR3 region has 11 residues. With 8 bases removed from V and 5 bases from J, the gap between germline ends came to 9 bases. Germline V CDR1 and CDR2: MRHNA, SNTAGT. CDR3 in DNA: TGTGCCAGCGCGACAGCGACTGAAGCTTTCTTT. This codes for CASATATEAFF.